This T cell receptor (beta chain) was observed in a study of cytomegalovirus exposure and HLA in healthy donors. Study-level findings and limits: Later findings reportedly placed an Asian-associated ancestry cluster below the roughly 690-donor mean for N-insertions. A later examination showed that TCR association rates differed by HLA locus, with DRB1 most and HLA-C fewest.

Details on this clone: The antigen is undetermined.

V gave up 8 bases and J gave up 5 bases, with 15 bases separating them. Germline V gives CDR1 MNHEY, CDR2 SMNVEV (reference sequence). The CDR3 is 13 amino acids. Amplification used 60 Vbeta primers and 13 Jbeta primers. Per the study methods: Counted up in a later analysis, unique TCR beta chains came to some 80 million, with around 9.9 million shared. Repertoires were generated with immunoSEQ multiplex PCR, while TCRdb's copy carries only in-frame clones and drops some. V and J calls and clone size follow that table, whereas D and trimming were derived from the DNA. The sample comprises about 190,000 clones, 79% of which are singletons, and 1.6% rests with the top ten.

J is TRBJ1-1 and V is TRBV27, with a possible D match to TRBD1 (6 bases). The sequence was collected from a woman aged 18 to 35 in good health and CMV-seronegative. The material sequenced was PBMCs. CDR3 nucleotides: TGTGCCAGCGCGACAGGAATTGGGACTGAAGCTTTCTTT. Encoded protein: CASATGIGTEAFF.